Listed here are 24 T cell receptor beta chains from one sample, sequenced in a study of T cell clonality in common variable immunodeficiency. Clones were sequenced by immunoSEQ multiplex PCR, and TCRdb holds only the in-frame ones, with some missing. The sample contains around 40,000 clones, none of them singletons. The sample was peripheral blood mononuclear cells. These receptors all come from a person between 18 and 70 years old in good health.

This clone was recorded at least ten times. The observed sequence ends 3 residues before the CDR3 terminus, with the missing tail filled in from the germline J gene. The V and J genes are TRBV5-3 and TRBJ2-1, with D maybe TRBD2 (7 bases). TRBV5-3 is recorded as an ORF, its role being uncertain. Trimming took off 6 bases at V and 6 bases at J, with 19 bases between the two ends. The CDR3 sequence is 15 residues long. Incomplete CDR3 DNA: TGTGCCAGAATTCAGGATCAGGGGACTACCAATGAG. Amino acid sequence: CARIQDQGTTNE. The full CDR3 protein is CARIQDQGTTNEQFF.

This clone was seen ten or more times. The CDR3 end lies 3 residues beyond the end of the read and is filled in from the germline J gene. This rearrangement joins TRBV2 to TRBJ2-3; the D is unclear. The CDR3 is made up of 10 amino acids. Germline assignment: CDR1 SNHLY and CDR2 FYNNEI. The sequenced part of the CDR3 DNA is TGTGCCAGCAAGCAGGCGACG. This sequence encodes CASKQAT. The CDR3 as a whole reads CASKQATQYF.

The sample holds many counts of this clone. With the read ending 3 residues before the CDR3 end, the germline J gene is used to fill in that end. The genes are TRBV5-1 and TRBJ2-2, with TRBD1 as a possible D gene (6 bases). The V end was cut by 1 base, the J end by 2 bases, with 12 bases between. Per germline, CDR1 SGHRS and CDR2 YFSETQ. The CDR3 has 16 residues. CDR3 loop: CASSLSSGQNTGELFF. CDR3 DNA (partial): TGCGCCAGCAGCTTGTCCTCGGGACAAAACACCGGGGAG. The variable domain in full, with the rest retrieved from reference TRBV5-1 and TRBJ2-2, is KAGVTQTPRYLIKTRGQQVTLSCSPISGHRSVSWYQQTPGQGLQFLFEYFSETQRNKGNFPGRFSGRQFSNSRSEMNVSTLELGDSALYLCASSLSSGQNTGELFFGEGSRLTVL.

Ten or more counts support this clone. The observed sequence ends 3 residues before the CDR3 terminus, with the missing tail filled in from the germline J gene. The genes are TRBV12-3 or TRBV12-4 and TRBJ2-7; TRBD2 is a possible D gene (6 bases). This CDR3 comprises 12 residues. The V and J ends lost 4 bases and 5 bases respectively, with 9 bases between them. The CDR3 protein is CASSSGTDEQYF. Incomplete CDR3 DNA: TGTGCCAGCAGTTCCGGGACTGACGAG.

This clone was seen many times. The sequenced fragment ends 3 residues before the CDR3 boundary, so the rest is inferred from the germline J gene. The chain couples TRBV6-1 to TRBJ1-2, with D possibly being TRBD1 (5 bases). CDR3 length: 14 residues. CDR1 is MNHNS, CDR2 SASEGT, per germline. The covered CDR3 bases are TGTGCCAGCAGTGAATCGGATCAGGGCCAGGGC. Residues: CASSESDQGQG. The full CDR3 protein reads CASSESDQGQGYTF.

This clone was detected many times. The read is 3 residues too short to cover the CDR3 end, so that end is filled in from the germline J gene. The chain links TRBV7-9 to TRBJ2-5; TRBD1 aligns across 7 bases. This CDR3 spans 13 amino acids. J was trimmed by 2 bases and V by 3 bases; bases with no gene match: 0. Germline values: CDR1 SEHNR, CDR2 FQNEAQ (reference sequence). The sequenced CDR3 bases are TGTGCCAGCAGCTTGGACAGGCAAGAGACC. As protein: CASSLDRQET. In full, the CDR3 is CASSLDRQETQYF. The entire variable domain, with the rest obtained from reference TRBV7-9 and TRBJ2-5, is as follows: DTGVSQNPRHKITKRGQNVTFRCDPISEHNRLYWYRQTLGQGPEFLTYFQNEAQLEKSRLLSDRFSAERPKGSFSTLEIQRTEQGDSAMYLCASSLDRQETQYFGPGTRLLVL.

This clone was picked up many times. The read terminates 3 residues ahead of where the CDR3 ends, so the germline J gene completes it. V usage is TRBV10-1 and J usage is TRBJ2-2; D may be TRBD2 (6 bases). The V gene's germline CDR1 is WNHNN and CDR2 SYGVQD (reference sequence). This CDR3 has 18 amino acids. V lost 0 bases, J lost 1 base, and 15 bases lay in between. The CDR3 sequence is CASSESPPSARNTGELFF. CDR3 DNA, as far as it was read: TGCGCCAGCAGTGAGTCCCCGCCTAGCGCCCGGAACACCGGGGAG.

Judged by abundance, this clone is medium-sized. The read ends 3 residues shy of where the CDR3 ends; the end is completed using the germline J gene. The rearrangement joins TRBV12-3 or TRBV12-4 to TRBJ2-4, with TRBD2 matching 7 bases. The CDR3 consists of 18 residues. Trimming removed 1 base from V and 0 bases from J; junction bases left unmatched: 9. The CDR3 DNA, read in part, is TGTGCCAGCAGTTTAGGAGGTGGACTAGTCCTAGCCAAAAACATT. Protein product: CASSLGGGLVLAKNI. The full CDR3 is CASSLGGGLVLAKNIQYF.

This clone appeared many times. CDR3 sequence reads: CASSLAGGGVGTEAFF. The sequenced part of the CDR3 DNA is TGTGCCAGCAGCCTAGCGGGGGGAGGGGTAGGCACTGAA. This chain uses TRBV7-3 with TRBJ1-1, with D possibly being TRBD1 (5 bases). Read data end 3 residues before the CDR3 end; the end is taken from the germline J gene. Trimming took off 5 bases at V and 4 bases at J, with 20 bases between the two ends. CDR1 and CDR2 from the germline V gene are SGHTA and FQGTGA. The CDR3 contains 16 residues.

This clone occurred many times. Sequencing ends 3 residues short of the CDR3 end; the germline J gene provides the rest. The chain has TRBV29-1 and TRBJ2-3; 13 bases line up with TRBD2. The CDR3 is made up of 13 amino acids. CDR1 and CDR2 (germline): SQVTM, ANQGSEA. The CDR3 region is CIGTSGNSDTQYF. Partial CDR3 DNA: TGCATCGGGACTAGCGGGAACTCAGATACG.

This clone was picked up many times. The CDR3 region is CASSSLRHFTISYTF. CDR3 DNA (partial): TGTGCCAGCAGTTCCCTCCGCCACTTTACTATAAGC. The rearrangement joins TRBV6-7 to TRBJ1-2; unclear D gene. Read coverage stops 3 residues before the CDR3 terminus; the germline J gene supplies the remainder. TRBV6-7 is placed among ORFs of uncertain function. The CDR3 has 15 residues.

This clone occurred many times. The DNA ends 3 residues before the CDR3 does, and the rest of the CDR3 is filled in from the germline J gene. The V and J genes are TRBV20-1 and TRBJ2-5; D possibly corresponds to TRBD2 (5 bases). Germline CDR1 DFQATT, CDR2 SNEGSKA (reference sequence). The CDR3 has 15 amino acids. Trimming took 5 bases from V and 4 from J, leaving 20 bases between them. The CDR3 sequence: CSAGKSGGGVETQYF. The DNA read from the CDR3 is TGCAGTGCTGGAAAGAGCGGCGGAGGAGTAGAGACC.

This clone was found many times. Read coverage stops 3 residues before the CDR3 terminus; the germline J gene supplies the remainder. This chain joins TRBV5-4 and TRBJ2-2; a weak D match, TRBD1 (5 bases). The germline CDR1 and CDR2 sequences are SGHNT and YYREEE (reference sequence). The CDR3 covers 16 residues. V was pared by 0 bases and J by 1 base, with 10 bases between. The covered CDR3 bases are TGTGCCAGCAGCTTGGACCCAGGGATGAACACCGGGGAG. Translation: CASSLDPGMNTGE. The complete CDR3 protein is CASSLDPGMNTGELFF. Full variable domain (rest looked up from reference TRBV5-4 and TRBJ2-2): ETGVTQSPTHLIKTRGQQVTLRCSSQSGHNTVSWYQQALGQGPQFIFQYYREEENGRGNFPPRFSGLQFPNYSSELNVNALELDDSALYLCASSLDPGMNTGELFFGEGSRLTVL.

In this sample, this clone turned up many times. The read falls 3 residues short of the CDR3 end, and the missing part is taken from the germline J gene. The chain combines TRBV19 with TRBJ2-1, with TRBD2 identical over 10 bases. Losses at the gene ends were 6 bases for V and 9 bases for J; bases not matched to a gene: 8. Germline CDR1 and CDR2: LNHDA and SQIVND (reference sequence). The CDR3 contains 14 residues. The DNA read from the CDR3 is TGTGCCAGTAGGGAGAGCGGGAGGGCCGTTGAG. Translated, it gives CASRESGRAVE. The complete CDR3 sequence is CASRESGRAVEQFF.

The CDR3 bases that were read are TGTGCCAGTAGTATAAGGGGATCACCG. The encoded protein is CASSIRGSP. The full CDR3 protein reads CASSIRGSPLFF. The chain uses TRBV19 and TRBJ2-2, with D possibly TRBD1 on 5 matching bases. From the germline J gene comes the end of the CDR3, since the read stops 3 residues before it. Germline CDR1 is LNHDA and CDR2 is SQIVND (reference sequence). This CDR3 spans 12 amino acids.

This clone was counted many times. The CDR3 is cut off 3 residues early in the read; its end comes from the germline J gene. V usage is TRBV29-1 and J usage is TRBJ1-2; perhaps TRBD1 as D (5 bases). This CDR3 spans 12 amino acids. CDR1 and CDR2 (germline): SQVTM, ANQGSEA. The germline V and J ends were trimmed by 2 bases and 6 bases, with 10 bases remaining between them. The part of the CDR3 DNA that was read is TGCAGCGTTGAAAGCCCGGGGGATGGC. Its protein product is CSVESPGDG. The entire CDR3 protein is CSVESPGDGYTF. Combining the CDR3 with reference TRBV29-1 and TRBJ1-2 gives the whole variable domain SAVISQKPSRDICQRGTSLTIQCQVDSQVTMMFWYRQQPGQSLTLIATANQGSEATYESGFVIDKFPISRPNLTFSTLTVSNMSPEDSSIYLCSVESPGDGYTFGSGTRLTVV.

This clone was seen at least ten times. CDR3 DNA (partial): TGTGCCAGCAGTTCCGCCGGAGATACG. It encodes CASSSAGDT. Given in full, the CDR3 is CASSSAGDTQYF. The chain links TRBV27 to TRBJ2-3; the D is unclear. The missing CDR3 end, 3 residues past where the read stops, is filled in from the germline J gene. The V gene's germline CDR1 is MNHEY and CDR2 SMNVEV (reference sequence). The germline V and J ends were trimmed by 4 bases and 5 bases, with 7 bases remaining between them. The CDR3 is made up of 12 amino acids.

This clone was seen repeatedly, ten times or more. Read sequence stops 3 residues before the CDR3 end, and the germline J gene provides the missing end. This sequence joins TRBV5-1 and TRBJ2-2; the match to TRBD2 covers 7 bases. This CDR3 spans 15 amino acids. V lost 4 bases and J lost 3; bases outside the gene matches: 6. Germline-derived CDR1 and CDR2 are SGHRS and YFSETQ. The part of the CDR3 DNA that was read is TGCGCCAGCAGCCCCGGGACTACCGACACCGGGGAG. Residues: CASSPGTTDTGE. The whole CDR3 sequence reads CASSPGTTDTGELFF.

This clone was detected ten times or more. CDR3 in amino acids: CASSLDHGNYGYTF. The CDR3 DNA, read in part, is TGTGCCAGCAGCTTAGACCACGGTAACTATGGC. The rearrangement uses TRBV7-2 and TRBJ1-2; D is unresolved. The CDR3 end is not reached by the read, which stops 3 residues before it; the germline J gene fills it in. This CDR3 region has 14 residues. Germline V gene sequence: CDR1 SGHTA, CDR2 FQGNSA. V was cut by 1 base and J by 1 base, with 7 bases left in between.

This clone was seen at least ten times. The CDR3 goes on 3 residues after the read ends, and that part is filled in from the germline J gene. The chain has TRBV18 and TRBJ2-7; maybe TRBD2 (5 bases). This CDR3 contains 13 residues. Trimming took 6 bases from V and 5 from J, leaving 14 bases between them. Germline V CDR1 and CDR2: KGHSH, LQKENI. CDR3 bases read: TGTGCCAGCTCCCCGAGAGACGGGGACGAG. Translated: CASSPRDGDE. The entire CDR3 sequence reads CASSPRDGDEQYF.

This clone was seen repeatedly, ten times or more. The CDR3 end is not reached by the read, which stops 3 residues before it; the germline J gene fills it in. V and J are TRBV19 and TRBJ2-1, with TRBD2 matching 8 bases. CDR3 length: 15 amino acids. CDR1 is LNHDA, CDR2 SQIVND, per germline (reference sequence). The junction had 8 bases not matched to a gene; V was cut back by 3 bases and J by 7 bases. The sequenced CDR3 bases are TGTGCCAGTAGTATCCGAAGCGGGAGTTGGAATGAG. Its protein product is CASSIRSGSWNE. In full, the CDR3 reads CASSIRSGSWNEQFF.

This clone has a count of ten or more. The sequenced fragment ends 3 residues before the CDR3 boundary, so the rest is inferred from the germline J gene. V and J are TRBV6-1 and TRBJ2-7, with 7 nucleotides matching TRBD1. The CDR3 consists of 14 residues. V gave up 2 bases and J gave up 1 base; unmatched junction bases: 2. The germline gives CDR1 MNHNS, CDR2 SASEGT. The sequenced CDR3 bases are TGTGCCAGCAGTGAAAACAGGGGATCCTACGAG. Amino acids: CASSENRGSYE. The complete CDR3 reads CASSENRGSYEQYF.

Ten or more counts support this clone. The CDR3 here is CASSFRSRGLTDTQYF. CDR3 DNA (partial): TGCGCCAGCAGCTTTCGGTCCAGGGGGCTAACAGATACG. The chain couples TRBV5-1 to TRBJ2-3, with 8 positions matching TRBD1. The read gets to within 3 residues of the CDR3 end, and the germline J gene fills in the rest. Germline V gene lookup returns CDR1 SGHRS and CDR2 YFSETQ. This CDR3 is 16 amino acids long. Losses at the gene ends were 2 bases for V and 3 bases for J; bases not matched to a gene: 8.

This clone showed up many times. Read sequence stops 3 residues before the CDR3 end, and the germline J gene provides the missing end. The same CDR3 can be traced to other DNA sequences in this sample. This chain links TRBV20-1 with TRBJ1-1; 9 bases fit TRBD1. The germline V gene has CDR1 DFQATT and CDR2 SNEGSKA (reference sequence). This CDR3 contains 12 residues. The trim removed 5 bases at V and 3 bases at J, leaving 1 base unmatched. The CDR3 loop reads CSAWTGDTEAFF. The sequenced part of the CDR3 DNA is TGCAGTGCTTGGACAGGGGACACTGAA.